The source of this T cell receptor (beta chain) is a study of Ad26.COV2.S vaccination and SARS-CoV-2 variants. Treatment described: roughly 18 received Ad26.COV2.S at low or high dose, single or two shots; roughly five received placebo; per-sample allocation not given. Sample collection was performed on day 63 after the first vaccine or placebo injection. Here immunoSEQ multiplex PCR was the method, and the copy in TCRdb shows in-frame clones only, minus some. This table has hundreds of thousands of clones, 86% appearing once. This CDR3 is built from 15 residues. CDR1 LNHDA and CDR2 SQIVND come from the germline V gene (reference sequence). V lost 3 bases, J lost 4 bases, and 15 bases lay in between.

Sequencing was performed on peripheral blood, taken in a trial of Ad26.COV2.S vaccine versus placebo. The sequence was obtained from a person between 18 and 59 years old who received the Ad26.COV2.S COVID-19 vaccine or a placebo. The chain combines TRBV19 with TRBJ1-2; D remains ambiguous. In DNA form, the CDR3 reads TGTGCCAGTAGTATCGATGGTACATTGGTCTATGGCTACACCTTC. This sequence encodes CASSIDGTLVYGYTF.